This entry lists 21 T cell receptor beta chains sequenced from one sample in a study of blood T cell repertoires in COVID-19. Produced via immunoSEQ multiplex PCR; TCRdb's table is partial and in-frame only. The sample contains about 57,000 clones, around 80% of which appear only once. The specimen was peripheral blood. The receptor source for this set is a human donor in a cohort sampled during active COVID-19.

The J gene is TRBJ1-5, the V gene TRBV27, with 11 nucleotides matching TRBD1. The junction had 5 bases not matched to a gene; V was cut back by 9 bases and J by 4 bases. This CDR3 is built from 14 residues. The germline CDR1 and CDR2 sequences are MNHEY and SMNVEV (reference sequence). The chain's CDR3 is CASRDRGKNQPQHF. CDR3 nucleotides: TGTGCCAGTCGGGACAGGGGGAAGAATCAGCCCCAGCATTTT.

This chain's CDR3 is CASTLQGVRGYTF. The CDR3 DNA is TGTGCCAGCACATTACAGGGGGTCCGTGGCTACACCTTC. The V and J genes are TRBV28 and TRBJ1-2, with 8 bases that match TRBD1. The V segment lost 7 bases and the J segment 7 bases; nucleotides outside the gene matches: 8. The CDR3 loop spans 13 amino acids. From germline, CDR1 is MDHEN and CDR2 SYDVKM.

This clone has more than one count but fewer than ten. The genes are TRBV27 and TRBJ1-2, with D perhaps TRBD1 (5 bases). The germline V gene has CDR1 MNHEY and CDR2 SMNVEV (reference sequence). V was trimmed by 5 bases and J by 5 bases, leaving 18 bases between them. The length of the CDR3 is 15 residues. CDR3 amino acids: CASSPLGGLGYGYTF. CDR3 sequence (DNA): TGTGCCAGCAGTCCGCTGGGGGGACTAGGGTATGGCTACACCTTC.

V is TRBV24-1 and J is TRBJ1-3; 7 positions match TRBD1. The CDR3 loop spans 15 amino acids. Germline CDR1 KGHDR, CDR2 SFDVKD. The ends lost 3 bases at V and 3 bases at J; junction bases unmatched: 4. CDR3 loop: CATSDPDRDGNTIYF. For the CDR3, the DNA is TGTGCCACCAGTGATCCCGACAGGGATGGAAACACCATATATTTT.

The chain is built from TRBV28 and TRBJ1-5; D is uncertain. The V gene's germline CDR1 is MDHEN and CDR2 SYDVKM. The length of the CDR3 is 14 residues. V was pared by 10 bases and J by 2 bases, with 15 bases between. The CDR3: CAITRNRGNQPQHF. The CDR3 bases are TGTGCCATAACACGTAACCGGGGCAATCAGCCCCAGCATTTT.

The rearrangement links TRBV13 to TRBJ2-2; D perhaps matches TRBD1 (6 bases). V lost 3 bases, J lost 1 base, and 9 bases lay in between. Germline CDR1 is PRHDT and CDR2 is FYEKMQ (reference sequence). CDR3 length: 15 residues. Here the CDR3 DNA reads TGTGCCAGCAGCTTTTCGACAGGGAACACCGGGGAGCTGTTTTTT. This translates into CASSFSTGNTGELFF.

The chain has TRBV4-3 and TRBJ2-7; 8 bases line up with TRBD2. This CDR3 has 17 amino acids. J lost 4 bases, V lost 3 bases, and 14 bases had no gene match. Germline values: CDR1 LGHNA, CDR2 YSLEER. CDR3: CASSHGLGAGERYEQYF. The CDR3, as DNA: TGCGCCAGCAGCCACGGTCTCGGAGCGGGAGAGAGGTACGAGCAGTACTTC.

The chain employs TRBV19 and TRBJ1-5; TRBD1 aligns across 8 bases. CDR1 is LNHDA and CDR2 is SQIVND in the germline V gene (reference sequence). This CDR3 spans 14 amino acids. The junction had 5 bases not matched to a gene; V was cut back by 6 bases and J by 4 bases. The CDR3 DNA reads as TGTGCCAGTAGCGGACAGGGTGGTAATCAGCCCCAGCATTTT. Translation: CASSGQGGNQPQHF. The full variable domain, rest sourced from reference TRBV19 and TRBJ1-5, is DGGITQSPKYLFRKEGQNVTLSCEQNLNHDAMYWYRQDPGQGLRLIYYSQIVNDFQKGDIAEGYSVSREKKESFPLTVTSAQKNPTAFYLCASSGQGGNQPQHFGDGTRLSIL.

The chain uses TRBV6-5 and TRBJ2-7, with TRBD1 as a possible D gene (5 bases). The CDR3 totals 13 residues. The germline gives CDR1 MNHEY, CDR2 SVGAGI. V lost 5 bases and J lost 4, with 12 bases in between. CDR3 sequence (DNA): TGTGCCAGCAGTAGGGTTAGGGGTTACGAGCAGTACTTC. The encoded protein is CASSRVRGYEQYF.

The chain is built from TRBV6-2 or TRBV6-3 and TRBJ1-1; D not certain. Trimming removed 5 bases at V and 4 bases at J, with 11 bases between. The CDR3 sequence is 13 residues long. Germline loops: CDR1 MNHEY, CDR2 SVGEGT. CDR3 sequence: CASSPPAGTEAFF. The CDR3 DNA reads as TGTGCCAGCAGTCCCCCCGCGGGCACTGAAGCTTTCTTT.

The rearrangement links TRBV7-2 to TRBJ2-3; 10 nucleotides match TRBD2. V shed 5 bases, J shed 1 base, and the junction held 6 bases outside the gene matches. Germline V gene data show CDR1 as SGHTA and CDR2 as FQGNSA. This CDR3 is built from 16 residues. The CDR3, as DNA: TGTGCCAGCAGCCCACCCGGGACTAGCGGCACAGATACGCAGTATTTT. Protein product: CASSPPGTSGTDTQYF.

The rearrangement uses TRBV30 and TRBJ2-2; D possibly corresponds to TRBD1 (5 bases). From germline, CDR1 is GTSNPN and CDR2 SVGIG (reference sequence). Trimming removed 0 bases at V and 5 bases at J, with 13 bases between. This CDR3 has 15 amino acids. In nucleotides, the CDR3 is TGTGCCTGGAGTGTAAAGGACACCCGGACCGGGGAGCTGTTTTTT. Translated, it gives CAWSVKDTRTGELFF.

This chain joins TRBV27 and TRBJ1-1, with TRBD1 identical over 7 bases. This CDR3 is built from 14 residues. The germline gives CDR1 MNHEY, CDR2 SMNVEV (reference sequence). V trimming: 6 bases; J trimming: 1 base; junction bases outside the gene matches: 5. This CDR3 reads CASSLTGWNTEAFF. In nucleotides, the CDR3 is TGTGCCAGCAGCCTGACAGGGTGGAACACTGAAGCTTTCTTT.

The chain is built from TRBV7-8 and TRBJ2-7; 7 nucleotides align to TRBD2. The germline CDR1 and CDR2 sequences are SGHVS and FQNEAQ. The CDR3 runs to 14 residues. V trimming: 1 base; J trimming: 2 bases; junction bases outside the gene matches: 2. The CDR3 sequence is CASSLETSAYEQYF. DNA of the CDR3: TGTGCCAGCAGCTTAGAAACTAGCGCCTACGAGCAGTACTTC.

The chain employs TRBV20-1 and TRBJ2-1; D is unresolved. The CDR3 extends over 13 amino acids. V gave up 3 bases and J gave up 0 bases, with 6 bases separating them. Germline lookup yields CDR1 DFQATT and CDR2 SNEGSKA (reference sequence). CDR3 amino acids: CSASPGSYNEQFF. As DNA, the CDR3 is TGCAGTGCTAGTCCGGGCTCCTACAATGAGCAGTTCTTC.

There are a few counts of this clone. The chain employs TRBV4-1 and TRBJ2-3; 7 positions match TRBD2. The germline V gene has CDR1 MGHRA and CDR2 YSYEKL. Trimming cost V 0 bases and J 0 bases; bases outside gene matches: 3. The CDR3 is made up of 16 amino acids. CDR3 in DNA: TGCGCCAGCAGCCAAGATCCTAGCGGTAGCACAGATACGCAGTATTTT. Translation: CASSQDPSGSTDTQYF.

The rearrangement joins TRBV15 to TRBJ1-2, with D possibly being TRBD1 (6 bases). The V end was cut by 1 base, the J end by 0 bases, with 9 bases between. The CDR3 spans 15 residues. Germline values: CDR1 LNHNV, CDR2 YYDKDF (reference sequence). CDR3 DNA: TGTGCCACCAGCAGAGGGACAGCTCCTAACTATGGCTACACCTTC. Translating gives CATSRGTAPNYGYTF.

This chain connects TRBV7-2 to TRBJ2-1, with D possibly TRBD1 on 6 matching bases. From germline, CDR1 is SGHTA and CDR2 FQGNSA. Trimming took 6 bases from V and 7 from J, leaving 16 bases between them. The CDR3 is 14 residues long. CDR3 coding DNA: TGTGCCAGCAGTCCAGGGGCCGCGTGGAATGAGCAGTTCTTC. Encoded protein: CASSPGAAWNEQFF.

V is TRBV11-2 and J is TRBJ2-1; D may be TRBD2 (5 bases). Germline V gene data show CDR1 as SGHAT and CDR2 as FQNNGV. The CDR3 spans 16 residues. The ends were cut back, 0 bases at V and 2 bases at J, with 11 bases in the middle. CDR3 DNA sequence: TGTGCCAGCAGCTTAGAAGGTGGGAGAGCCTACAATGAGCAGTTCTTC. Translation: CASSLEGGRAYNEQFF.

This sequence joins TRBV6-5 and TRBJ1-6, with a weak D call TRBD1 (6 bases). CDR3 size: 13 residues. CDR1 and CDR2 from the germline V gene are MNHEY and SVGAGI. Trimming took off 6 bases at V and 10 bases at J, with 13 bases between the two ends. The DNA of the CDR3 is TGTGCCAGCAGATCGACAGGTTCATCACCCCTCCACTTT. Translated, it gives CASRSTGSSPLHF.

The rearrangement uses TRBV2 and TRBJ1-1, with D possibly matching TRBD1 (5 bases). The germline V gene encodes CDR1 SNHLY and CDR2 FYNNEI. Trimming shortened V by 7 bases and J by 1 base, and 16 bases separated the two germline ends. This CDR3 region has 15 residues. The CDR3 loop reads CASTGRGVRNTEAFF. The CDR3 nucleotides read TGTGCCAGCACCGGGAGGGGAGTCAGGAACACTGAAGCTTTCTTT.